This entry describes one TCR beta chain. The entry originates in a study of beta chain features in type 1 diabetes. Every bit of the isolated RNA underwent reverse transcription, so sequencing read expressed TCRB transcripts. Clones were read by immunoSEQ multiplex PCR, and TCRdb kept only the in-frame ones, dropping some. Altogether roughly 130,000 clones are present, roughly a tenth being singletons, with the ten largest covering about 0.61%. Germline V gene lookup returns CDR1 MNHEY and CDR2 SVGAGI. V was clipped by 6 bases and J by 2 bases, with 9 bases between them. This CDR3 spans 13 amino acids.

Sample: central memory CD4+ T cells from blood. The chain carries TRBV6-5 and TRBJ2-3, with D possibly TRBD2 on 5 matching bases. This clonotype was obtained from a young man in good health. CDR3 region: CASRPDYTDTQYF. CDR3 nucleotide sequence: TGTGCCAGCAGGCCCGACTACACAGATACGCAGTATTTT.